This T cell receptor beta chain was documented in a study of shared clonotypes between healthy human individuals. TCRdb keeps only in-frame clones here, not all; method: immunoSEQ multiplex PCR. Here the sample spans millions of clones, 85% to 95% being singletons. This CDR3 is built from 18 residues. The chain combines TRBV21-1 with TRBJ2-7; the table calls TRBD2, which could not be checked here. TRBV21-1 is a pseudogene segment. Sequencing used naive CD4+ T cells from PBMCs. Subset indicated: CD45RA+ positively selected. The source is a man aged 18 to 30 in good health. Some clones in this sample may be carry-over from other donors' samples. The CDR3 nucleotides are TGTGCCAGCAGCAAAGGGTCTGGGGCTAGCGGGAAGTTTGACGAGCAGTACTTC. Protein sequence: CASSKGSGASGKFDEQYF.